One sample yielded the 10 T cell receptor beta chains listed below, sequenced in a study of vaccination effects on CD4 cells after COVID-19. Clones were sequenced by immunoSEQ multiplex PCR, and TCRdb holds only the in-frame ones, with some missing. The sample shows 45,000 to 55,000 clones, roughly 72% of them seen only once. CD4+ T cells were isolated after nine to ten days of culture. Each participant was administered two doses of either the BNT162b2 or the mRNA-1273 vaccine. These receptors have no known antigen. The source material was CD4+ T cells from PBMCs cultured without peptide, sampled after COVID-19 vaccination. Source of these receptors: a human donor who received a COVID-19 vaccine.

The chain is built from TRBV6-6 and TRBJ2-2; D remains ambiguous. The germline V gene encodes CDR1 MNHNY and CDR2 SVGAGI (reference sequence). V lost 7 bases to trimming and J lost 3 bases, with 9 bases between them. The CDR3 sequence is 13 residues long. The CDR3 DNA follows: TGTGCCAGCAATGGGAAATACACCGGGGAGCTGTTTTTT. Translation: CASNGKYTGELFF.

This clone was seen only a few times. The V and J genes are TRBV7-9 and TRBJ1-1; 7 bases fit TRBD1. V shed 5 bases, J shed 2 bases, and the junction held 5 bases outside the gene matches. Per germline, CDR1 SEHNR and CDR2 FQNEAQ (reference sequence). The CDR3 has 14 amino acids. The DNA for the CDR3 is TGTGCCAGCAGCCCGGACAGGATCAACACTGAAGCTTTCTTT. This sequence encodes CASSPDRINTEAFF.

V usage is TRBV19 and J usage is TRBJ1-2; D gene ambiguous. In germline, CDR1 is LNHDA, CDR2 SQIVND (reference sequence). Trimming cost V 7 bases and J 5 bases, with 14 bases left between them. This CDR3 has 13 amino acids. This CDR3 is CASMMADQYGYTF. In nucleotides, the CDR3 is TGTGCCAGTATGATGGCGGACCAGTATGGCTACACCTTC. Based on the CDR3 plus reference TRBV19 and TRBJ1-2, the full variable domain is DGGITQSPKYLFRKEGQNVTLSCEQNLNHDAMYWYRQDPGQGLRLIYYSQIVNDFQKGDIAEGYSVSREKKESFPLTVTSAQKNPTAFYLCASMMADQYGYTFGSGTRLTVV.

The genes are TRBV10-3 and TRBJ2-1; 12 nucleotides agree with TRBD1. Germline V CDR1 and CDR2: ENHRY, SYGVKD. With V trimmed by 4 bases and J by 7 bases, 8 bases remained unmatched. The CDR3 length is 16 residues. Here the CDR3 reads CAISGWDRGRENEQFF. The CDR3 DNA reads TGTGCCATCAGTGGGTGGGACAGGGGGCGGGAGAATGAGCAGTTCTTC.

This chain uses TRBV2 with TRBJ1-5, with TRBD1 matching 12 bases. Trimming cost V 4 bases and J 5 bases; bases outside gene matches: 6. The CDR3 is 16 residues long. Germline lookup yields CDR1 SNHLY and CDR2 FYNNEI. CDR3: CASSVVGTGGDQPQHF. CDR3 sequence (DNA): TGTGCCAGCAGTGTCGTGGGGACAGGGGGCGATCAGCCCCAGCATTTT.

This clone was observed a handful of times. This chain uses TRBV14 with TRBJ2-7; D gene uncertain. Germline CDR1 and CDR2: SGHDN and FVKESK. Trimming took 0 bases from V and 2 from J, leaving 5 bases between them. CDR3 size: 13 residues. In DNA form, the CDR3 reads TGTGCCAGCAGCCAAGAAGGCCCCTACGAGCAGTACTTC. This codes for CASSQEGPYEQYF.

V gene TRBV2 combines with J gene TRBJ1-2; no clear D gene. The CDR3 is made up of 15 amino acids. The V gene's germline CDR1 is SNHLY and CDR2 FYNNEI. Trimming stripped 1 base from V and 2 bases from J, with 11 bases between. CDR3 nucleotides: TGTGCCAGCAGTGAAGGGGCAGGTGAAAACTATGGCTACACCTTC. Translation: CASSEGAGENYGYTF.

V is TRBV3-1 (or the pseudogene TRBV3-2) and J is TRBJ2-2; unclear D gene. The V end lost 2 bases, the J end lost 2 bases, and 9 bases lay between the germline ends. The germline V gene has CDR1 LGHDT and CDR2 YNNKEL (reference sequence). CDR3 length: 15 residues. For the CDR3, the DNA is TGTGCCAGCAGCCAATCTAACCTAAACACCGGGGAGCTGTTTTTT. It encodes CASSQSNLNTGELFF.

This chain joins TRBV10-3 and TRBJ2-3; TRBD1 matches at 10 bases. The ends lost 5 bases at V and 3 bases at J; junction bases unmatched: 2. The CDR3 loop spans 14 amino acids. Looked up from germline, CDR1 is ENHRY and CDR2 is SYGVKD. CDR3 DNA sequence: TGTGCCATCAGTTGGGACAGGGGTACAGATACGCAGTATTTT. This sequence encodes CAISWDRGTDTQYF.

The V gene is TRBV11-2, the J gene TRBJ1-2, with 7 bases lining up with TRBD1. Germline values: CDR1 SGHAT, CDR2 FQNNGV. Losses at the gene ends were 2 bases for V and 4 bases for J; bases not matched to a gene: 7. The CDR3 spans 15 residues. CDR3 region: CASSLMVGGGYGYTF. The CDR3 region has the DNA TGTGCCAGCAGCTTAATGGTAGGGGGCGGCTATGGCTACACCTTC.